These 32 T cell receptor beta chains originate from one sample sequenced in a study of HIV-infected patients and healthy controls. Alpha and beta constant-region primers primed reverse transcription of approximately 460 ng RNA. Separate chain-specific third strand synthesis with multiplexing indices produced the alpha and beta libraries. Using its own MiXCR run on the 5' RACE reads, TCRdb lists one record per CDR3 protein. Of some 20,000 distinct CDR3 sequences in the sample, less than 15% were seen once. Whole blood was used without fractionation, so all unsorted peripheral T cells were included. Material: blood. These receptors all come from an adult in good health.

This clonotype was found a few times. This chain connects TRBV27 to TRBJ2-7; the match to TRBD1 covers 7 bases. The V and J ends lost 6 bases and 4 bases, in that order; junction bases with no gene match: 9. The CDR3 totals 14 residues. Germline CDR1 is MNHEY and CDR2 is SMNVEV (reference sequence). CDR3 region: CASRQGGFQYEQYF. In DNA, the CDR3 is TGTGCCAGCAGACAAGGGGGCTTCCAATACGAGCAGTACTTC.

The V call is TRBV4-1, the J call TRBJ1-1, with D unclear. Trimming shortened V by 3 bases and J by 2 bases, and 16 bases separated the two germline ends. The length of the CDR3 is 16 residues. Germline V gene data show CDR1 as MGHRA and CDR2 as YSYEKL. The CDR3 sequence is CASSQGIGLVNTEAFF. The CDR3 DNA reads TGCGCCAGCAGCCAGGGAATAGGACTCGTCAACACTGAAGCTTTCTTT.

CDR3 in amino acids: CASSQEAAEETQYF. DNA for the CDR3: TGCGCCAGCAGCCAAGAAGCAGCAGAAGAGACCCAGTACTTC. The V gene is TRBV4-3, the J gene TRBJ2-5; D is unresolved. The CDR3 runs 14 residues. Germline V gene data show CDR1 as LGHNA and CDR2 as YSLEER. V lost 0 bases and J 3 bases, leaving 8 bases between the germline ends.

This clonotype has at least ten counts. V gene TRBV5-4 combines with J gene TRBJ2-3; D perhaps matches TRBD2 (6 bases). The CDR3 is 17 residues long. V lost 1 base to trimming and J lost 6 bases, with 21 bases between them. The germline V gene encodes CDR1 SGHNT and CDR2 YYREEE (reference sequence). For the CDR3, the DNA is TGTGCCAGCAGCTTGAACGTCGGCGGGGTAGGTGCGGATACGCAGTATTTT. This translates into CASSLNVGGVGADTQYF.

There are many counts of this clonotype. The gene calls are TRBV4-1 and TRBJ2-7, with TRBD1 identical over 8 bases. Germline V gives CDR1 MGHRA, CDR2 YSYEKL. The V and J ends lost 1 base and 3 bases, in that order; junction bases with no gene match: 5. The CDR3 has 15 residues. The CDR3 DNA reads TGCGCCAGCAGCCAAGTTCTAACAGGGGGCTACGAGCAGTACTTC. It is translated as CASSQVLTGGYEQYF.

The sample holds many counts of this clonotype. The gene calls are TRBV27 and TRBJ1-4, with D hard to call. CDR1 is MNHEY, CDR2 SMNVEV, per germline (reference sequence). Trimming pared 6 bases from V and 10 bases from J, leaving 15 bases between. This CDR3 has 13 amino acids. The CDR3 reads CASRPPNSRKLFF. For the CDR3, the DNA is TGTGCCAGCAGACCCCCGAATTCGCGAAAACTGTTTTTT.

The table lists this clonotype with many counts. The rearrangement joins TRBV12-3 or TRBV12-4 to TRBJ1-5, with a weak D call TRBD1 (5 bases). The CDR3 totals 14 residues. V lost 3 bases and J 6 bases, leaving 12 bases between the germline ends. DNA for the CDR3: TGTGCCAGCAGTTTTTCCCGGGACGGTCAGCCCCAGCATTTT. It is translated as CASSFSRDGQPQHF.

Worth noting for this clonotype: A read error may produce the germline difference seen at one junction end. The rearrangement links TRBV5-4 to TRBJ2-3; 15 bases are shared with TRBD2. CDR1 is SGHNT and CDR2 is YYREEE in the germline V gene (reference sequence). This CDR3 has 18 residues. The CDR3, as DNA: TGTGCAAGCAGCAGAGGACTAGCGGGGGGGAGTTATTCAGATACGCAGTATTTT. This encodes CASSRGLAGGSYSDTQYF.

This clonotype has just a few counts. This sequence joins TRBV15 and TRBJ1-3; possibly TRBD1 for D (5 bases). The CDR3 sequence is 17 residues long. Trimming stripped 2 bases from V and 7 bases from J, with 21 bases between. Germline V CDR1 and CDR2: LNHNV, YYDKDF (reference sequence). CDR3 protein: CATSRNPPRGEGNTIYF. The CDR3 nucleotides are TGTGCCACCAGCAGAAATCCTCCACGAGGGGAAGGGAACACCATATATTTT. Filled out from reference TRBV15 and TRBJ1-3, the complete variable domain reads DAMVIQNPRYQVTQFGKPVTLSCSQTLNHNVMYWYQQKSSQAPKLLFHYYDKDFNNEADTPDNFQSRRPNTSFCFLDIRSPGLGDTAMYLCATSRNPPRGEGNTIYFGEGSWLTVV.

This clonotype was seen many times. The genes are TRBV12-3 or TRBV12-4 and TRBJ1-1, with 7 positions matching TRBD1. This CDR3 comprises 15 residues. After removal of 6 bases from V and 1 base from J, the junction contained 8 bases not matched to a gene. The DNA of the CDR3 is TGTGCCAGCAGCCTTAGGGGGACAGCGAACACTGAAGCTTTCTTT. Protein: CASSLRGTANTEAFF.

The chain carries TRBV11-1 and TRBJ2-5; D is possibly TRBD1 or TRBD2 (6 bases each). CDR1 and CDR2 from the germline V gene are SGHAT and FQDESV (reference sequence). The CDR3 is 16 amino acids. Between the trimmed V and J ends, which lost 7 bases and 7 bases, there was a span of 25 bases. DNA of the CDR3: TGTGCCAGCACCACGGGGGCCGGGGACTTAGCTGGGACCCAGTACTTC. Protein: CASTTGAGDLAGTQYF.

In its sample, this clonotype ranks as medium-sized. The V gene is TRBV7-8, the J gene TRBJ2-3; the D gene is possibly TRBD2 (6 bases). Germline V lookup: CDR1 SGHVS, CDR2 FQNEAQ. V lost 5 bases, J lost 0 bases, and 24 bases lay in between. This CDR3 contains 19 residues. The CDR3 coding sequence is TGTGCCAGCAGCCTCCAATCGGGGCGGGGAAGGCTTAGCACAGATACGCAGTATTTT. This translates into CASSLQSGRGRLSTDTQYF.

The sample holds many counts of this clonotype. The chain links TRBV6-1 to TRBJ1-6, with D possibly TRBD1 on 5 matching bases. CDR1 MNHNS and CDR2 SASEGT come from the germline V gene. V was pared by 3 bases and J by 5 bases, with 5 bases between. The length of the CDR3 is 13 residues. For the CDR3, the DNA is TGTGCCAGCAGTGACAGGGATAATTCACCCCTCCACTTT. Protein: CASSDRDNSPLHF.

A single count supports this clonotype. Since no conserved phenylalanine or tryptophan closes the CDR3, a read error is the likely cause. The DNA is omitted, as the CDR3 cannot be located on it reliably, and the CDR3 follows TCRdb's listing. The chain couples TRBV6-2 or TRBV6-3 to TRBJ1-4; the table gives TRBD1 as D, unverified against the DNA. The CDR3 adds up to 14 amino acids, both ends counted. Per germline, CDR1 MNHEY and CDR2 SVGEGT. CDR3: CASSLISGEGKRGG.

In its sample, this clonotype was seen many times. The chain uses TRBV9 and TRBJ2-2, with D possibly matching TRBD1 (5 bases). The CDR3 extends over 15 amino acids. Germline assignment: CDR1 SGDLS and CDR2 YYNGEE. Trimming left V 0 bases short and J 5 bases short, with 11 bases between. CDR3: CASSVDQGWTGELFF. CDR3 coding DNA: TGTGCCAGCAGCGTAGATCAGGGATGGACCGGGGAGCTGTTTTTT.

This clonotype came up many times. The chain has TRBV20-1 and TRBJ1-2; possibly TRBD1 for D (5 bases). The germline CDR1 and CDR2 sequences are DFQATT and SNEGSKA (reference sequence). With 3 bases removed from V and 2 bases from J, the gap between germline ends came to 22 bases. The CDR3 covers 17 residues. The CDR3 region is CSASAWGWGLRNYGYTF. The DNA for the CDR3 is TGCAGTGCTAGTGCGTGGGGGTGGGGCCTGCGGAACTATGGCTACACCTTC.

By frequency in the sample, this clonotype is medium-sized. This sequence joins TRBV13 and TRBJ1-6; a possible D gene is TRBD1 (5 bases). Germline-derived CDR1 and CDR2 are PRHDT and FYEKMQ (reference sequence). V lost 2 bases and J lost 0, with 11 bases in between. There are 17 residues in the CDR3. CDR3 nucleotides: TGTGCCAGCAGCTTATTCAGGGTGAGCTCCTATAATTCACCCCTCCACTTT. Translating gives CASSLFRVSSYNSPLHF.

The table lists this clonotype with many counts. CDR3 bases: TGTGCCAGCAGTGAAGCTTCCACACCCCTCCACTTT. It codes for CASSEASTPLHF. This chain links TRBV6-1 with TRBJ1-6; no firm D call. Trimming shortened V by 0 bases and J by 11 bases, and 5 bases separated the two germline ends. Germline-derived CDR1 and CDR2 are MNHNS and SASEGT. The CDR3 contains 12 residues.

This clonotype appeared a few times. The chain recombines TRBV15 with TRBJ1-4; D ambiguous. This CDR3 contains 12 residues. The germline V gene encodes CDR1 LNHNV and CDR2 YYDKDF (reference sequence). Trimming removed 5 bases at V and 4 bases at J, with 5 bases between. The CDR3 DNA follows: TGTGCCACCAGCTCCTTTAATGAAAAACTGTTTTTT. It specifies CATSSFNEKLFF. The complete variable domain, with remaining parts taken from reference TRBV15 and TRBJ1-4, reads DAMVIQNPRYQVTQFGKPVTLSCSQTLNHNVMYWYQQKSSQAPKLLFHYYDKDFNNEADTPDNFQSRRPNTSFCFLDIRSPGLGDTAMYLCATSSFNEKLFFGSGTQLSVL.

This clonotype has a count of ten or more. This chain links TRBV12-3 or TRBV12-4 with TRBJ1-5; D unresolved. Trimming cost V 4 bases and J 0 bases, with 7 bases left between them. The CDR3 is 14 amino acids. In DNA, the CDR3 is TGTGCCAGCAGTTGGGCTATTAGCAATCAGCCCCAGCATTTT. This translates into CASSWAISNQPQHF.

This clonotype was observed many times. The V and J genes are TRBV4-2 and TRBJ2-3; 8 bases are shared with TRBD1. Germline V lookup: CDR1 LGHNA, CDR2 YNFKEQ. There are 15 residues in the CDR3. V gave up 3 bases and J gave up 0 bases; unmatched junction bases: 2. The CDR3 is CASSQGTGSTDTQYF. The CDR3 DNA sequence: TGTGCCAGCAGCCAGGGGACAGGTAGCACAGATACGCAGTATTTT.

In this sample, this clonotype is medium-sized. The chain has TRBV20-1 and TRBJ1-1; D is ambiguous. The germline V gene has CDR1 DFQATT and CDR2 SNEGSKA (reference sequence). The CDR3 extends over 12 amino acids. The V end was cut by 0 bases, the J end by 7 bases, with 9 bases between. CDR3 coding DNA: TGCAGTGCTAGAGATGGCTGGGGTGAAGCTTTCTTT. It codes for CSARDGWGEAFF.

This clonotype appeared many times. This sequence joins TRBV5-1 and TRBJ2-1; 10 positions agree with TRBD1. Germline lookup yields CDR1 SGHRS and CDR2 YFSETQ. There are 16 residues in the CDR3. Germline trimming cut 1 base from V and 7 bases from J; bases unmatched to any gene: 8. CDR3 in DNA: TGCGCCAGCAGCTTGATTTCGGGACAGGGGCGGAATGAGCAGTTCTTC. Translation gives CASSLISGQGRNEQFF.

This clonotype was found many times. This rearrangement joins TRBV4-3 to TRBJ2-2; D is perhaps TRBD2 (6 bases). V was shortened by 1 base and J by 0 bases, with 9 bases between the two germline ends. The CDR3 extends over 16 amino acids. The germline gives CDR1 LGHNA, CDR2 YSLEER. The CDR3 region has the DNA TGCGCCAGCAGCCAAGCCGGCGGGGCGAACACCGGGGAGCTGTTTTTT. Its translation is CASSQAGGANTGELFF.

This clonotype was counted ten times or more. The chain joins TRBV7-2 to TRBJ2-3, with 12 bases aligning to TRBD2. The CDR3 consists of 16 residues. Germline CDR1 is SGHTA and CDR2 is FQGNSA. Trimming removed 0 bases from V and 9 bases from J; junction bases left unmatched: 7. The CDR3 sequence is CASSLAFLAGGETQYF. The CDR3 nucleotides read TGTGCCAGCAGCTTAGCTTTCCTAGCGGGGGGGGAGACGCAGTATTTT.

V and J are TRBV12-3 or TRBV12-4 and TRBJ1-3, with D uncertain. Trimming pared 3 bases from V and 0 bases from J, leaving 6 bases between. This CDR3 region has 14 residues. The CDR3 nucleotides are TGTGCCAGCAGTTTTGGCGACTCTGGAAACACCATATATTTT. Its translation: CASSFGDSGNTIYF.

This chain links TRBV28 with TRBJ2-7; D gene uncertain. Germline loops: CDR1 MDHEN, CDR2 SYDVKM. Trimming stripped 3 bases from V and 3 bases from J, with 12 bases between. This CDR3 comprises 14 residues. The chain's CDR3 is CASSFSVTVYEQYF. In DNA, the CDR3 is TGTGCCAGCAGTTTCTCTGTGACGGTCTACGAGCAGTACTTC.

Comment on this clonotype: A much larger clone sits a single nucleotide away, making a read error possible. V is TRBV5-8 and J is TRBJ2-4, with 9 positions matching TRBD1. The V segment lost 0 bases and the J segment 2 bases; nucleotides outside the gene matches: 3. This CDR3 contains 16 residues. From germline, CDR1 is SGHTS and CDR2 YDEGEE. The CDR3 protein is CASSLEGQGSKNIQYF. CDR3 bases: TGTGCCAGCAGCTTGGAGGGACAGGGTTCCAAAAACATTCAGTACTTC.

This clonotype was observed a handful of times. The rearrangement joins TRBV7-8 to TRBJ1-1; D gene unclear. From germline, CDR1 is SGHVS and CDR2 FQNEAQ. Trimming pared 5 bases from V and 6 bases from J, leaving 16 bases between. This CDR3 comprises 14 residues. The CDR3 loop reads CASSLEVALAEAFF. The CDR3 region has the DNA TGTGCCAGCAGCCTAGAGGTGGCCCTCGCTGAAGCTTTCTTT.

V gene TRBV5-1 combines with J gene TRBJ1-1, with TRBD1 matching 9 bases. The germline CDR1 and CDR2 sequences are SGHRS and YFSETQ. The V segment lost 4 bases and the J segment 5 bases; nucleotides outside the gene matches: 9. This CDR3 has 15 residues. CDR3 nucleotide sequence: TGCGCCAGCAGCCCGACGGACAGGGGAGGGACTGAAGCTTTCTTT. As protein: CASSPTDRGGTEAFF.

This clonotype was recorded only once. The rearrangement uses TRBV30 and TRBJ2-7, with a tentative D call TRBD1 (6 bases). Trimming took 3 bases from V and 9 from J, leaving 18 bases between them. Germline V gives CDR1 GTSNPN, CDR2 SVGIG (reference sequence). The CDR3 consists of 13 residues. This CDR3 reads CAWRSFEGVRQYF. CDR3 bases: TGTGCCTGGAGAAGTTTTGAGGGGGTGCGGCAGTACTTC.

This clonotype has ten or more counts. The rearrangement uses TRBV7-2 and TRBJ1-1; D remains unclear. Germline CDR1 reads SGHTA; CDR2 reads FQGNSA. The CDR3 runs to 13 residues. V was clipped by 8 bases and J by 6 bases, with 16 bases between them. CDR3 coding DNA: TGTGCCAGCGCCTACGCCGGGAAAGCTGAAGCTTTCTTT. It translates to CASAYAGKAEAFF.